This section outlines one T cell receptor (beta chain) sequence together with its context. Antigen unknown. Preparing the TCRbeta library involved the use of unique molecular identifiers. TCRdb independently ran MiXCR on the PCR reads; one entry per CDR3 protein. The table records approximately 980,000 distinct CDR3 sequences, 25% to 35% of them present only once. The sample originates from a study of T-cell reconstitution after alpha-beta-depleted transplantation in children. Whole-study findings and limits: At the one-year point after transplant, T-cell counts and TCRbeta diversity were found to come mostly from T cells that had been newly produced.

The CDR3 totals 15 residues. CDR1 and CDR2 from the germline V gene are MDHEN and SYDVKM. V was shortened by 6 bases and J by 0 bases, with 12 bases between the two germline ends. The specimen comprised PBMCs, mostly from graft donor cells, sampled 360 days after TCRalphabeta/CD19-depleted stem cell transplant. The receptor comes from a boy in the first two years of life who had a stem cell transplant for SCID, so the T cells may come from the graft donor. The rearrangement joins TRBV28 to TRBJ1-3; perhaps TRBD1 as D (5 bases). The CDR3 region is CASRPQAHSGNTIYF. The DNA for the CDR3 is TGTGCCAGCAGGCCACAGGCACACTCTGGAAACACCATATATTTT.